One TCR beta chain is described in this entry. The sample comes from a study of blood T cell repertoires in COVID-19. Method: immunoSEQ multiplex PCR; TCRdb's copy keeps in-frame clones and lacks some. The data show fewer than 250,000 clones, about 90% seen once. The CDR3 extends over 14 amino acids. V was clipped by 4 bases and J by 3 bases, with 13 bases between them. CDR1 and CDR2 (germline): SGHRS, YFSETQ. What was sequenced was peripheral blood. This TCR derives from a man between 25 and 39 years old with acute or convalescent COVID-19. V usage is TRBV5-1 and J usage is TRBJ1-2; TRBD1 might be the D (5 bases). CDR3 in amino acids: CASSLQSRDYGYTF. The CDR3 DNA reads TGCGCCAGCAGCCTTCAGTCCAGGGACTATGGCTACACCTTC.